This TCR beta chain was captured by sequencing in a study of blood T cell repertoires in COVID-19. Using immunoSEQ multiplex PCR, the repertoire was profiled, and TCRdb retains in-frame clones only, with some absent. The data show 300,000 to 400,000 clones, with roughly 85% seen just once and about 7% held by the top ten. The CDR3 is 12 residues long. V lost 5 bases, J lost 8 bases, and 13 bases lay in between. Germline V gene data show CDR1 as SGHNT and CDR2 as YYREEE (reference sequence). The count of this clone is one. The clonotype was recovered from a human donor in a cohort sampled during active COVID-19. The material sequenced was peripheral blood. The chain couples TRBV5-4 to TRBJ1-2, with D maybe TRBD1 (5 bases). CDR3 coding DNA: TGTGCCAGCAGACAGGAGGGGTGGGGCTACACCTTC. Its protein product is CASRQEGWGYTF. The full variable domain, completed using reference TRBV5-4 and TRBJ1-2, is ETGVTQSPTHLIKTRGQQVTLRCSSQSGHNTVSWYQQALGQGPQFIFQYYREEENGRGNFPPRFSGLQFPNYSSELNVNALELDDSALYLCASRQEGWGYTFGSGTRLTVV.